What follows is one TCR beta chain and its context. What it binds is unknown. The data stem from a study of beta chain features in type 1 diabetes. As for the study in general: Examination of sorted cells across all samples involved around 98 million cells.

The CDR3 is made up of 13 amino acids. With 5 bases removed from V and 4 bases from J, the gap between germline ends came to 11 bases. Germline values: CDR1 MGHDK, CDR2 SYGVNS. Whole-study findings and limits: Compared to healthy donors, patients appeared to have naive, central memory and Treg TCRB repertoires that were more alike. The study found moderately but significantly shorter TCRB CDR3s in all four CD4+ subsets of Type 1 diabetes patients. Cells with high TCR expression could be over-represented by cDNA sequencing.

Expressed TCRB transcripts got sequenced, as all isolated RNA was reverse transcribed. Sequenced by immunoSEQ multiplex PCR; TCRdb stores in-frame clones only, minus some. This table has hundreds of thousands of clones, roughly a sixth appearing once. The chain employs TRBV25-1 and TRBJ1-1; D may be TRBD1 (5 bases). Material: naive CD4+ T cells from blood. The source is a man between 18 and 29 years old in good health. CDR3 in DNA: TGTGCCAGCAGTTCACAGGAAATCACTGAAGCTTTCTTT. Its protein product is CASSSQEITEAFF.